The sample holds a few counts of the clone carrying this T cell receptor (beta chain). What it binds is unknown. The data were taken from a study of cytomegalovirus exposure and HLA in healthy donors. On the study more broadly: Researchers previously reported finding 90 million to 130 million unique TCR beta sequences from around 200 million T cells. Study-wide findings and caveats: Among TCR beta chains, those listed as cytomegalovirus-associated numbered more than 150. Sequencing likely generated an artifact that appeared as a cluster of highly shared sequence variants. HLA-A and HLA-B allele assignments for most subjects were reportedly predicted accurately using TCR beta sequences.

Germline values: CDR1 LNHNV, CDR2 YYDKDF (reference sequence). V shed 0 bases and J shed 11 bases, with 16 bases lying between them. This CDR3 has 14 amino acids. Primers: 60 Vbeta forward and 13 Jbeta reverse. TCRdb keeps only in-frame clones here, not all; method: immunoSEQ multiplex PCR. The table includes about 78,000 clones, 55% to 85% detected once. The sequencing sample was made of PBMCs. V is TRBV15 and J is TRBJ1-1; D may be TRBD1 (6 bases). The TCR was taken from a woman aged 40 to 50 in good health and CMV-seropositive. Here the CDR3 DNA reads TGTGCCACCAGCAGAGATTTACAGGGCGTTCTTGCTTTCTTT. Its translation is CATSRDLQGVLAFF.